This TCR beta chain originates from a study of T cell changes during pregnancy in multiple sclerosis. The ends were cut back, 3 bases at V and 3 bases at J, with 12 bases in the middle. The CDR3 contains 15 residues. CDR1 and CDR2 from the germline V gene are SGHTA and FQGNSA. Method: immunoSEQ multiplex PCR; TCRdb's copy keeps in-frame clones and lacks some. The sample lists about 87,000 clones; 90% to 95% were seen once. Sequenced material: peripheral blood, taken in the third trimester of pregnancy. The V gene is TRBV7-2, the J gene TRBJ2-1; D might be TRBD1 (7 bases). The TCR sequence derives from a female donor in good health, enrolled as a control in a pregnancy study. The CDR3 DNA reads TGTGCCAGCAGCTTTTCAGGGGGGAACTACAATGAGCAGTTCTTC. Translation gives CASSFSGGNYNEQFF.